This TCR beta chain was identified in a study of siplizumab effects on memory and regulatory T cells. Sequenced by immunoSEQ multiplex PCR; TCRdb stores in-frame clones only, minus some. The repertoire holds about 110,000 clones, with about 92% as singletons. Germline lookup yields CDR1 SGHRS and CDR2 YFSETQ. V gave up 5 bases and J gave up 4 bases; unmatched junction bases: 10. The CDR3 loop spans 16 amino acids. The gene calls are TRBV5-1 and TRBJ1-2; TRBD1 matches 11 bases. The sample comprised CD4+ T cells sorted from blood. This TCR derives from a human donor in good health. The CDR3 sequence is CASSSRTGGAGYGYTF. As DNA, the CDR3 is TGCGCCAGCAGTTCGAGGACAGGGGGCGCCGGCTATGGCTACACCTTC.